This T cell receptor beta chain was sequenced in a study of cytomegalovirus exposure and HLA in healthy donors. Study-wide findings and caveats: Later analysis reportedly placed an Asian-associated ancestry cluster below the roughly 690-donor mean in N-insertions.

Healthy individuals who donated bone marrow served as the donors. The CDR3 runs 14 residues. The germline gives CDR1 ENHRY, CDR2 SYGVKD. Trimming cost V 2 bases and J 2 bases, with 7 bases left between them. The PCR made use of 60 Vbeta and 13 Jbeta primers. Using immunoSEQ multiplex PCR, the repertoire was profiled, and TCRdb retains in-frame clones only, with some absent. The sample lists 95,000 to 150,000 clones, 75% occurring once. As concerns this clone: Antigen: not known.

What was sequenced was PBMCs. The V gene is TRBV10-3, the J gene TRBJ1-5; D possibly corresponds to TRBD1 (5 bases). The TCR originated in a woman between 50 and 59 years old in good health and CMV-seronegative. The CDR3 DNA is TGTGCCATCAGTGAGGACAGCGGCAATCAGCCCCAGCATTTT. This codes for CAISEDSGNQPQHF.